This T cell receptor (beta chain) was profiled in a study of cytomegalovirus exposure and HLA in healthy donors. Germline V gene data show CDR1 as LNHDA and CDR2 as SQIVND (reference sequence). V was cut by 10 bases and J by 6 bases, with 16 bases left in between. The CDR3 is 12 amino acids. Only in-frame clones appear in the TCRdb table, and some are missing; sequencing was by immunoSEQ multiplex PCR. The table shows a few hundred thousand clones, with just over 85% occurring only once. Concerning this clone itself: Its target is not known.

Study conclusions and caveats: Later, an analysis found that TCR clusters from the first cohort tended to co-occur in the roughly 110 validation repertoires.

This TCR was recovered from a woman younger than 30 in good health and CMV-seronegative. Sequenced material: PBMCs. The chain uses TRBV19 and TRBJ2-7, with D possibly being TRBD1 (7 bases). Here the CDR3 reads CAISDRRGEQYF. The CDR3 coding sequence is TGTGCCATCTCGGACAGGAGGGGCGAGCAGTACTTC. Full variable domain (remainder filled in from reference TRBV19 and TRBJ2-7): DGGITQSPKYLFRKEGQNVTLSCEQNLNHDAMYWYRQDPGQGLRLIYYSQIVNDFQKGDIAEGYSVSREKKESFPLTVTSAQKNPTAFYLCAISDRRGEQYFGPGTRLTVT.